The present T cell receptor (beta chain) was sequenced within a study of siplizumab effects on memory and regulatory T cells. Findings and caveats of the study: Unstimulated subsets were the mapping target of only a minor fraction of alloreactive clones.

The protocol was immunoSEQ multiplex PCR, while the TCRdb copy is restricted to in-frame clones and leaves out a portion. Among some 81,000 clones listed, approximately 95% were seen once. CDR1 and CDR2 (germline): SQVTM, ANQGSEA. This CDR3 is built from 14 residues. The V gene end was trimmed by 6 bases and the J gene end by 4 bases; junction bases not matched to a gene: 12. About this clone itself: Its antigen is undetermined.

Sequenced sample: CD8+ T cells sorted from blood. This sequence originates from a human donor in good health. J is TRBJ2-7 and V is TRBV29-1, with 7 bases aligning to TRBD1. CDR3 amino acids: CSVSTGDPSYEQYF. The CDR3 coding sequence is TGCAGCGTCAGTACAGGGGATCCGTCTTACGAGCAGTACTTC.